These T cell receptor beta chains were read from a single sample in a study of Ad26.COV2.S vaccination and SARS-CoV-2 variants. Measured with immunoSEQ multiplex PCR; TCRdb has only the in-frame clones, and not every one. The table includes about 680,000 clones, 70% to 90% detected once. The sequencing used peripheral blood, collected in a trial of Ad26.COV2.S vaccine versus placebo. These receptors were obtained from a person aged 18 to 59 who received the Ad26.COV2.S COVID-19 vaccine or a placebo. Both conserved end residues are part of each CDR3. The D gene is left open where the match is weak. Clone size appears in some rows only: once, few, many, or a class for an expanded clone.

clone size: .
V gene: TRBV11-3
D gene: TRBD1
J gene: TRBJ2-1
CDR3 DNA: TGTGCCAGCAGCTTAGGAGCCCCTTGGGACAGGGGGCCGAATGAGCAGTTCTTC
CDR3 protein: CASSLGAPWDRGPNEQFF

clone size: once
V gene: TRBV24-1
D gene: .
J gene: TRBJ2-1
CDR3 DNA: TGTGCCACCAGTGAACTCGTTACTCATGAGCAGTTCTTC
CDR3 protein: CATSELVTHEQFF

clone size: once
V gene: TRBV20-1
D gene: .
J gene: TRBJ2-7
CDR3 DNA: TGCAGTGCTTCACATACCTACGAGCAGTACTTC
CDR3 protein: CSASHTYEQYF

clone size: .
V gene: TRBV2
D gene: TRBD1
J gene: TRBJ1-3
CDR3 DNA: TGTGCCAGCAGGCAGGGGGCGAGCGGAAACACCATATATTTT
CDR3 protein: CASRQGASGNTIYF

clone size: .
V gene: TRBV14
D gene: .
J gene: TRBJ1-2
CDR3 DNA: TGTGCCAGCAGCCAACACGGGTCCTATGGCTACACCTTC
CDR3 protein: CASSQHGSYGYTF

clone size: .
V gene: TRBV10-3
D gene: TRBD1
J gene: TRBJ1-5
CDR3 DNA: TGTGCCATCAGCGACTCCGGGACAGGATATAGCAATCAGCCCCAGCATTTT
CDR3 protein: CAISDSGTGYSNQPQHF

clone size: .
V gene: TRBV5-6
D gene: TRBD2
J gene: TRBJ2-3
CDR3 DNA: TGTGCCAGCAGCCCGGAAGCGGGGAGAAGTACAGATACGCAGTATTTT
CDR3 protein: CASSPEAGRSTDTQYF

clone size: .
V gene: TRBV18
D gene: .
J gene: TRBJ2-3
CDR3 DNA: TGTGCCAGCTCACCAGTCCGACCCGTTAGCACAGATACGCAGTATTTT
CDR3 protein: CASSPVRPVSTDTQYF

clone size: .
V gene: TRBV2
D gene: TRBD2
J gene: TRBJ2-5
CDR3 DNA: TGTGCCAGCAGTGCCCTTGGGGCGGGGGGCCAAGAGACCCAGTACTTC
CDR3 protein: CASSALGAGGQETQYF

clone size: .
V gene: TRBV18
D gene: TRBD1
J gene: TRBJ2-1
CDR3 DNA: TGTGCCAGCTCCCGGGGGCTGGGACAGGGGATAAATGAGCAGTTCTTC
CDR3 protein: CASSRGLGQGINEQFF

clone size: .
V gene: TRBV12-2
D gene: .
J gene: TRBJ2-7
CDR3 DNA: TGTGCAAGTCGCCCCCGGGACAGGCGCTACGAGCAGTACTTC
CDR3 protein: CASRPRDRRYEQYF

clone size: .
V gene: TRBV5-1
D gene: .
J gene: TRBJ2-5
CDR3 DNA: TGCGCCAGCAGCTTGGTGACCAACGGGGAGACCCAGTACTTC
CDR3 protein: CASSLVTNGETQYF

clone size: .
V gene: TRBV2
D gene: TRBD1
J gene: TRBJ1-2
CDR3 DNA: TGTGCCAGCAGTCGGAACAGGGGGCAGAGCTATGGCTACACCTTC
CDR3 protein: CASSRNRGQSYGYTF

clone size: .
V gene: TRBV3-1/TRBV3-2
D gene: TRBD2
J gene: TRBJ2-3
CDR3 DNA: TGTGCCAGCAGCCAACGGACTAGCGGGAGGGAACCAGATACGCAGTATTTT
CDR3 protein: CASSQRTSGREPDTQYF

clone size: .
V gene: TRBV3-1/TRBV3-2
D gene: .
J gene: TRBJ2-3
CDR3 DNA: TGTGCCAGCAGCCAAGGAGCCACAGATACGCAGTATTTT
CDR3 protein: CASSQGATDTQYF

clone size: .
V gene: TRBV5-4
D gene: .
J gene: TRBJ1-2
CDR3 DNA: TGTGCCAGCAGCGAGGGTGGAGGGATGTGGGACGGCTACACCTTC
CDR3 protein: CASSEGGGMWDGYTF

clone size: .
V gene: TRBV19
D gene: .
J gene: TRBJ2-7
CDR3 DNA: TGTGCCAGTAGTCTCTCCGGGACCCTGGGGGAGCAGTACTTC
CDR3 protein: CASSLSGTLGEQYF

clone size: .
V gene: TRBV5-1
D gene: .
J gene: TRBJ1-6
CDR3 DNA: TGCGCCAGCAGCTCAACAGCCAATTCACCCCTCCACTTT
CDR3 protein: CASSSTANSPLHF

clone size: .
V gene: TRBV7-6
D gene: TRBD2
J gene: TRBJ2-3
CDR3 DNA: TGTGCCAGCAGCCATACAGCGGGGACTAGCACAGATACGCAGTATTTT
CDR3 protein: CASSHTAGTSTDTQYF

clone size: .
V gene: TRBV19
D gene: .
J gene: TRBJ2-5
CDR3 DNA: TGTGCCAGTAGTCCCCCCGGGAGAGAGACCCAGTACTTC
CDR3 protein: CASSPPGRETQYF

clone size: .
V gene: TRBV6-5
D gene: TRBD2
J gene: TRBJ2-5
CDR3 DNA: TGTGCCAGCAGTTCACCGGGACTAGTAGGAGAGACCCAGTACTTC
CDR3 protein: CASSSPGLVGETQYF

clone size: .
V gene: TRBV6-5
D gene: .
J gene: TRBJ2-7
CDR3 DNA: TGTGCCAGCAGTTCTTGGAACGAGCAGTACTTC
CDR3 protein: CASSSWNEQYF

clone size: .
V gene: TRBV7-2
D gene: TRBD2
J gene: TRBJ2-1
CDR3 DNA: TGTGCCAGCAGCTTAGTTAGCGGGAGGGTATACAATGAGCAGTTCTTC
CDR3 protein: CASSLVSGRVYNEQFF

clone size: .
V gene: TRBV3-1/TRBV3-2
D gene: .
J gene: TRBJ1-1
CDR3 DNA: TGTGCCAGCAGCCAAGATGGAGGGGGGACTGAAGCTTTCTTT
CDR3 protein: CASSQDGGGTEAFF

clone size: .
V gene: TRBV5-6
D gene: .
J gene: TRBJ2-1
CDR3 DNA: TGTGCCAGCAGCTTGGAACGATCGTCAGCCCAATACAATGAGCAGTTCTTC
CDR3 protein: CASSLERSSAQYNEQFF

clone size: .
V gene: TRBV6-1
D gene: .
J gene: TRBJ1-3
CDR3 DNA: TGTGCCAGCAGTCCGGACAGCTACTCTGGAAACACCATATATTTT
CDR3 protein: CASSPDSYSGNTIYF

clone size: .
V gene: TRBV4-1
D gene: .
J gene: TRBJ1-4
CDR3 DNA: TGCGCCAGCAGGACTTGGGGTGCAACTAATGAAAAACTGTTTTTT
CDR3 protein: CASRTWGATNEKLFF

clone size: .
V gene: TRBV7-9
D gene: .
J gene: TRBJ2-2
CDR3 DNA: TGTGCCAGCAGCTTGATGAATTGGGCCGGGGAGCTGTTTTTT
CDR3 protein: CASSLMNWAGELFF

clone size: once
V gene: TRBV5-1
D gene: .
J gene: TRBJ2-5
CDR3 DNA: TGCGCCAGCAGCTTGGCATCACTAGAAGGAGAGACCCAGTACTTC
CDR3 protein: CASSLASLEGETQYF

clone size: .
V gene: TRBV9
D gene: .
J gene: TRBJ2-6
CDR3 DNA: TGTGCCAGCAGCGTAGTAATCTCTGGGGCCAACGTCCTGACTTTC
CDR3 protein: CASSVVISGANVLTF

clone size: .
V gene: TRBV3-1/TRBV3-2
D gene: .
J gene: TRBJ1-1
CDR3 DNA: TGTGCCAGCAGCCAATTGCTGGGCAGCAACACTGAAGCTTTCTTT
CDR3 protein: CASSQLLGSNTEAFF

clone size: .
V gene: TRBV7-9
D gene: .
J gene: TRBJ1-2
CDR3 DNA: TGTGCCAGCAGCTTAGCGCTGGGGGCTAACTATGGCTACACCTTC
CDR3 protein: CASSLALGANYGYTF

clone size: .
V gene: TRBV14
D gene: .
J gene: TRBJ1-4
CDR3 DNA: TGTGCCAGCAGCCACATGACAGCAACTAATGAAAAACTGTTTTTT
CDR3 protein: CASSHMTATNEKLFF

clone size: .
V gene: TRBV6-6
D gene: .
J gene: TRBJ1-3
CDR3 DNA: TGTGCCAGCAGTTACTCAGGGGATACGGGAAACACCATATATTTT
CDR3 protein: CASSYSGDTGNTIYF

clone size: .
V gene: TRBV4-3
D gene: .
J gene: TRBJ1-2
CDR3 DNA: TGCGCCAGCAGCCCCCGCGGCTCAGTCGTAGAATATGGCTACACCTTC
CDR3 protein: CASSPRGSVVEYGYTF

clone size: .
V gene: TRBV5-1
D gene: .
J gene: TRBJ1-6
CDR3 DNA: TGCGCCAGCAGCTTGGGAACGGATTATAATTCACCCCTCCACTTT
CDR3 protein: CASSLGTDYNSPLHF

clone size: .
V gene: TRBV2
D gene: TRBD1
J gene: TRBJ2-2
CDR3 DNA: TGTGCCAGCGCCGTCGAGGCAGGGGGCCCCGGGGAGCTGTTTTTT
CDR3 protein: CASAVEAGGPGELFF

clone size: .
V gene: TRBV13
D gene: .
J gene: TRBJ1-1
CDR3 DNA: TGTGCCAGCAGTTGGCCGAAATGGGCCGTGAAAACTGAAGCTTTCTTT
CDR3 protein: CASSWPKWAVKTEAFF

clone size: .
V gene: TRBV6-5
D gene: .
J gene: TRBJ1-2
CDR3 DNA: TGTGCCAGCACCCCATCGTCCCTAAGGAGCTATGGCTACACCTTC
CDR3 protein: CASTPSSLRSYGYTF

clone size: .
V gene: TRBV12-3/TRBV12-4
D gene: .
J gene: TRBJ1-4
CDR3 DNA: TGTGCCAGCAGTTTCCGGGAAAAACTGTTTTTT
CDR3 protein: CASSFREKLFF

clone size: .
V gene: TRBV30
D gene: TRBD1
J gene: TRBJ1-2
CDR3 DNA: TGTGCCTGGAACAGGGGCTATGGCTACACCTTC
CDR3 protein: CAWNRGYGYTF

clone size: .
V gene: TRBV6-2/TRBV6-3
D gene: TRBD2
J gene: TRBJ2-1
CDR3 DNA: TGTGCCAGCAGTTTTGCTAGCGGGAGGGATGAGCAGTTCTTC
CDR3 protein: CASSFASGRDEQFF

clone size: .
V gene: TRBV11-2
D gene: .
J gene: TRBJ1-2
CDR3 DNA: TGTGCCAGCAGCTTAGGGCGGATCTATGGCTACACCTTC
CDR3 protein: CASSLGRIYGYTF

clone size: .
V gene: TRBV6-5
D gene: .
J gene: TRBJ1-1
CDR3 DNA: TGTGCCAGCAGCCAAACTGGGGTGACTGAAGCTTTCTTT
CDR3 protein: CASSQTGVTEAFF

clone size: .
V gene: TRBV18
D gene: TRBD2
J gene: TRBJ2-7
CDR3 DNA: TGTGCCAGCTCACCCCGGGAGCGGGAGAACGAGCAGTACTTC
CDR3 protein: CASSPRERENEQYF

clone size: .
V gene: TRBV20-1
D gene: TRBD1
J gene: TRBJ2-7
CDR3 DNA: TGCAGTGCTAGTGCCGGACAGGGATTCTCCTACGAGCAGTACTTC
CDR3 protein: CSASAGQGFSYEQYF

clone size: .
V gene: TRBV7-9
D gene: .
J gene: TRBJ2-7
CDR3 DNA: TGTGCCAGCAGCTCCGGGGCTTATACCTACGAGCAGTACTTC
CDR3 protein: CASSSGAYTYEQYF

clone size: .
V gene: TRBV18
D gene: TRBD1
J gene: TRBJ2-5
CDR3 DNA: TGTGCCAGCTCACCGACGGGACAGGGAGGAGAGACCCAGTACTTC
CDR3 protein: CASSPTGQGGETQYF

clone size: .
V gene: TRBV6-6
D gene: .
J gene: TRBJ1-5
CDR3 DNA: TGTGCCAGCAGTCTCCTCTATAGCAATCAGCCCCAGCATTTT
CDR3 protein: CASSLLYSNQPQHF

clone size: .
V gene: TRBV6-1
D gene: .
J gene: TRBJ1-1
CDR3 DNA: TGTGCCAGCAGTGAAGTTTACAGGGACGACGCTTTCTTT
CDR3 protein: CASSEVYRDDAFF

clone size: .
V gene: TRBV3-1/TRBV3-2
D gene: .
J gene: TRBJ1-5
CDR3 DNA: TGTGCCAGCAGCCAAGGGTTTTCCGGCCAGCCCCAGCATTTT
CDR3 protein: CASSQGFSGQPQHF

clone size: few
V gene: TRBV5-6
D gene: TRBD1
J gene: TRBJ1-4
CDR3 DNA: TGTGCCAGCAGCTCCCCGGGACAGAATGAAAAACTGTTTTTT
CDR3 protein: CASSSPGQNEKLFF

clone size: .
V gene: TRBV7-9
D gene: .
J gene: TRBJ2-3
CDR3 DNA: TGTGCCAGCAGCTTAGGGACGCTAAGCACAGATACGCAGTATTTT
CDR3 protein: CASSLGTLSTDTQYF

clone size: .
V gene: TRBV7-2
D gene: .
J gene: TRBJ1-2
CDR3 DNA: TGTGCCAGCAGCGGCCAGACAGGCCTCTATGGCTACACCTTC
CDR3 protein: CASSGQTGLYGYTF

clone size: few
V gene: TRBV5-6
D gene: .
J gene: TRBJ1-6
CDR3 DNA: TGTGCCAGCAGCTCCCGGACGGAGTATAATTCACCCCTCCACTTT
CDR3 protein: CASSSRTEYNSPLHF

clone size: .
V gene: TRBV18
D gene: .
J gene: TRBJ2-2
CDR3 DNA: TGTGCCAGCTCACCACCGGGCAGGGCGAACACCGGGGAGCTGTTTTTT
CDR3 protein: CASSPPGRANTGELFF

clone size: .
V gene: TRBV6-5
D gene: .
J gene: TRBJ2-1
CDR3 DNA: TGTGCCAGCAGTTACTCGGGGGCCAGCTCCTACAATGAGCAGTTCTTC
CDR3 protein: CASSYSGASSYNEQFF

clone size: .
V gene: TRBV6-2/TRBV6-3
D gene: TRBD1
J gene: TRBJ1-5
CDR3 DNA: TGTGCCAGCAGCGACCGCTTTGGGAGGGGGCAAAATCAGCCCCAGCATTTT
CDR3 protein: CASSDRFGRGQNQPQHF

clone size: .
V gene: TRBV7-9
D gene: TRBD1
J gene: TRBJ1-4
CDR3 DNA: TGTGCCAGCAGCCATGGACAGGGGACTGAAAAACTGTTTTTT
CDR3 protein: CASSHGQGTEKLFF

clone size: .
V gene: TRBV7-3
D gene: TRBD1
J gene: TRBJ1-3
CDR3 DNA: TGTGCCAGCAGCTTAAGGGGGACAGCGAGCTCTGGAAACACCATATATTTT
CDR3 protein: CASSLRGTASSGNTIYF